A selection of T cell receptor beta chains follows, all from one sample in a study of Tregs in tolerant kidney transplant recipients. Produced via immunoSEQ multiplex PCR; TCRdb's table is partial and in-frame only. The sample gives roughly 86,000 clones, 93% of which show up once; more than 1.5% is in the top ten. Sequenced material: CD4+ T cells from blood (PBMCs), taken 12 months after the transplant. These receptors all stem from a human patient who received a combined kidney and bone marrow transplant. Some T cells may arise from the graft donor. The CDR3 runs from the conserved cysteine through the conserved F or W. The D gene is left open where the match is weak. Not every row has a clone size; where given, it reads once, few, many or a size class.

cdr3_nt: TGTGCCAGCAGTCTAGGACAGGGGGCAAATAATTCCCCCCTCCACTTT
cdr3_aa: CASSLGQGANNSPLHF
clone_size: few
v_call: TRBV9
j_call: TRBJ1-6
d_call: TRBD1

cdr3_nt: TGTGCCTGGAAGGGACAGCCGAACACTGAAGCTTTCTTT
cdr3_aa: CAWKGQPNTEAFF
clone_size: NA
v_call: TRBV30
j_call: TRBJ1-1
d_call: TRBD1

cdr3_nt: TGTGCCAGCAGCTTAGGGGGGCTAGCGGACAATGAGCAGTTCTTC
cdr3_aa: CASSLGGLADNEQFF
clone_size: NA
v_call: TRBV11-3
j_call: TRBJ2-1
d_call: NA

cdr3_nt: TGTGCCAGCAGCTTGCCCCCGACAGTTAACTCTGGAAACACCATATATTTT
cdr3_aa: CASSLPPTVNSGNTIYF
clone_size: NA
v_call: TRBV5-5
j_call: TRBJ1-3
d_call: NA

cdr3_nt: TGTGCCAGCAGCTACGACAGGTTTTACACTGAAGCTTTCTTT
cdr3_aa: CASSYDRFYTEAFF
clone_size: NA
v_call: TRBV7-9
j_call: TRBJ1-1
d_call: NA

cdr3_nt: TGTGCCAGCAGTGGAGGACAGGGGGCTTACAATGAGCAGTTCTTC
cdr3_aa: CASSGGQGAYNEQFF
clone_size: NA
v_call: TRBV2
j_call: TRBJ2-1
d_call: TRBD1

cdr3_nt: TGCGCCAGCAGCACCCAGGGAGCTAGCGGGGGTTGGAATGAGCAGTTCTTC
cdr3_aa: CASSTQGASGGWNEQFF
clone_size: NA
v_call: TRBV5-1
j_call: TRBJ2-1
d_call: TRBD2

cdr3_nt: TGTGCCAGCAGCGGGGCCTTGGCCAGCTACGAGCAGTACTTC
cdr3_aa: CASSGALASYEQYF
clone_size: NA
v_call: TRBV5-4
j_call: TRBJ2-7
d_call: NA

cdr3_nt: TGTGCCAGCTCTCAGAAACAGGGGGGGACGACTGAAGCTTTCTTT
cdr3_aa: CASSQKQGGTTEAFF
clone_size: NA
v_call: TRBV18
j_call: TRBJ1-1
d_call: TRBD1

cdr3_nt: TGTGCCAGCAGCTACAGACTAGCGGGGGGCCGTGGAGATACGCAGTATTTT
cdr3_aa: CASSYRLAGGRGDTQYF
clone_size: NA
v_call: TRBV11-2
j_call: TRBJ2-3
d_call: TRBD2

cdr3_nt: TGTGCCTGGAGCCGGACAGGGAACACTGAAGCTTTCTTT
cdr3_aa: CAWSRTGNTEAFF
clone_size: NA
v_call: TRBV30
j_call: TRBJ1-1
d_call: TRBD1

cdr3_nt: TGCGCCAGCAGCCAACCGGGACAACATATAATTCAAGAGACCCAGTACTTC
cdr3_aa: CASSQPGQHIIQETQYF
clone_size: NA
v_call: TRBV4-1
j_call: TRBJ2-5
d_call: NA

cdr3_nt: TGTGCCAGCAGCCAGGGACTAGCGGGAGTGGCTTCGGACGAGCAGTACTTC
cdr3_aa: CASSQGLAGVASDEQYF
clone_size: NA
v_call: TRBV7-9
j_call: TRBJ2-7
d_call: TRBD2

cdr3_nt: TGTGCCAGCAGCCCAGGACAGGGCCGTCCGTATAGCAATCAGCCCCAGCATTTT
cdr3_aa: CASSPGQGRPYSNQPQHF
clone_size: NA
v_call: TRBV28
j_call: TRBJ1-5
d_call: TRBD1

cdr3_nt: TGTGCCAGTAGTCCCCGGGAAGGGAATTCACCCCTCCACTTT
cdr3_aa: CASSPREGNSPLHF
clone_size: once
v_call: TRBV19
j_call: TRBJ1-6
d_call: NA

cdr3_nt: TGTGCCAGCAGCTTTGGGGACAGGCCTTATGGCTACACCTTC
cdr3_aa: CASSFGDRPYGYTF
clone_size: NA
v_call: TRBV7-2
j_call: TRBJ1-2
d_call: TRBD1

cdr3_nt: TGTGCCAGCAGCTTAGTCCGGGACAAACACAATGAGCAGTTCTTC
cdr3_aa: CASSLVRDKHNEQFF
clone_size: NA
v_call: TRBV7-9
j_call: TRBJ2-1
d_call: NA

cdr3_nt: TGTGCCACCAGCGAGGGACTAGCTAGTAGCACAGATACGCAGTATTTT
cdr3_aa: CATSEGLASSTDTQYF
clone_size: once
v_call: TRBV15
j_call: TRBJ2-3
d_call: TRBD2

cdr3_nt: TGTGCCAGCAGCCCTGGACAGACGAACACTGAAGCTTTCTTT
cdr3_aa: CASSPGQTNTEAFF
clone_size: NA
v_call: TRBV7-8
j_call: TRBJ1-1
d_call: NA

cdr3_nt: TGTGCCAGTAGTCTTGGCCTCCTAGCCGAGCAGTACTTC
cdr3_aa: CASSLGLLAEQYF
clone_size: once
v_call: TRBV19
j_call: TRBJ2-7
d_call: NA

cdr3_nt: TGTGCCAGCTCATCAACCGGGACAGCCATTTCTGAAGCTTTCTTT
cdr3_aa: CASSSTGTAISEAFF
clone_size: once
v_call: TRBV18
j_call: TRBJ1-1
d_call: TRBD1

cdr3_nt: TGTGCCATCAGTGCGACAGGGGCGATCTCCTACGAGCAGTACTTC
cdr3_aa: CAISATGAISYEQYF
clone_size: NA
v_call: TRBV10-3
j_call: TRBJ2-7
d_call: TRBD1

cdr3_nt: TGTGCCAGCAGCCCTCGGGACAGGGTCCGAGATACGCAGTATTTT
cdr3_aa: CASSPRDRVRDTQYF
clone_size: NA
v_call: TRBV7-8
j_call: TRBJ2-3
d_call: TRBD1